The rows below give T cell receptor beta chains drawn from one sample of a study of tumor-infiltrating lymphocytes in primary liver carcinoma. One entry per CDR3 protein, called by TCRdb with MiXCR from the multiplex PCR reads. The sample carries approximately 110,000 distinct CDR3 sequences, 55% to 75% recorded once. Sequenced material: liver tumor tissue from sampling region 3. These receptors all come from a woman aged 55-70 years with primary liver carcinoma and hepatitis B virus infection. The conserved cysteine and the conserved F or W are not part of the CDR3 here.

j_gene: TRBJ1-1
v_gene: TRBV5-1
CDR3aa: ASSLERYMNAEVF

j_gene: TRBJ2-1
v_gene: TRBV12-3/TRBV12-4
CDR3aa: TTDGAERF

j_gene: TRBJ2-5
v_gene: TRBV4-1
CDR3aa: ASSLGGRGETQY

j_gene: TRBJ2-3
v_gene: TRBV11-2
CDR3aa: ASSLGVRTRTDTQY

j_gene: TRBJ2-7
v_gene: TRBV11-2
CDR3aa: ANMTPGRESRGEQY

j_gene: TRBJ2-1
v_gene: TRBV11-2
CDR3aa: TSSSGLGLLAEQF

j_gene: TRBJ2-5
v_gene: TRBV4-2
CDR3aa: ACSQTGTRNVPETQY

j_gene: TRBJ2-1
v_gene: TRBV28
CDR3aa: ASTPSGEGVANEQF

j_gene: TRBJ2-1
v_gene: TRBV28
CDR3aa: ASSTLRTADEQF

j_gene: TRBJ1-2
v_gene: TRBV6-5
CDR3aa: ASSYQGGNYSYA

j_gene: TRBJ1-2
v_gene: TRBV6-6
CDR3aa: ASSLNRGGNYGYT

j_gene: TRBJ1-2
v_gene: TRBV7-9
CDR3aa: ASNPSRGGYGYT

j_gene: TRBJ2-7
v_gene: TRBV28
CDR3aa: ASFSGSGYEQY

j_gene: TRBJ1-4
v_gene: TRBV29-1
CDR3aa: SVGTGGDKKLF

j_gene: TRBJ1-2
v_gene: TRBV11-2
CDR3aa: ASSPHLGHNYGYT

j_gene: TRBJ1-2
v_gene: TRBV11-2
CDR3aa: ASSLVGNYGYT

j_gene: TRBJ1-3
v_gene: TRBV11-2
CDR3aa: ASISRPDRGAYSGNTIY

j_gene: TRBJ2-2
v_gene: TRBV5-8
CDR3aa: ASSRNRGNPAEELF

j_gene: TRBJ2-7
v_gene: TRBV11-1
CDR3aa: ASSLLGTSTSYEQY

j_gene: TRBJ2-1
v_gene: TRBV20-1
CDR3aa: SARSRDGIGGF

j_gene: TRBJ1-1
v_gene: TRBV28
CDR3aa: ASTLIDGGYMNTEAF

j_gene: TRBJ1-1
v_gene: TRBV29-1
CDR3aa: SAVVDWTEAF

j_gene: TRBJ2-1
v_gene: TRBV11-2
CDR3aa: ASSRRLAGGPGNEQF

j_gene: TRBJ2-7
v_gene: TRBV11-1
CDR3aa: GSSLRGTTSGRPYEQY

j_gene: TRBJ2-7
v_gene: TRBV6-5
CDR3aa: ASSSRLAGEGEQH

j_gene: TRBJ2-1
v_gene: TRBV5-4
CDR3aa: ASSFRSNYNEQF

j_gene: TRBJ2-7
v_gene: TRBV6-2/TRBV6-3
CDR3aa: ASSYFLAGKQY

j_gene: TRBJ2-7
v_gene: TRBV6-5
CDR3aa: TSGPDGSSYEQY

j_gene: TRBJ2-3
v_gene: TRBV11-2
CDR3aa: ASSPVDGGSPTDTQY

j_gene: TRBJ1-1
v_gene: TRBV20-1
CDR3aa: SARAQPARGVEVF

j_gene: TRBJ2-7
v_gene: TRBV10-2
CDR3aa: ASSETAGREQY

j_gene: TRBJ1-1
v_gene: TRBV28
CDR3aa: ASRSTGPDTEAF

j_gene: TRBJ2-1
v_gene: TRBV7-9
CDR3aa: ASSGLGHAPYNEQF

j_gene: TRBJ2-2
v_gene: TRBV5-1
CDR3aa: ASSREGGANTGELF

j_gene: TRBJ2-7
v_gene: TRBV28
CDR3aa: ARSLYQGNREQY

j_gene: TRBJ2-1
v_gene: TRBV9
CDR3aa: ASSAYLAGVNNEQF

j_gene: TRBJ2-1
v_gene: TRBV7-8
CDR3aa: ASRASGGWNKQF

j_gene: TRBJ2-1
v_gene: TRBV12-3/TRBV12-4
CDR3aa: VSSLEKFEQF

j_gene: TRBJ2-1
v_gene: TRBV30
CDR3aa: AWSGVSYNEQF

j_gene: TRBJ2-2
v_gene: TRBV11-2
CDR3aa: ASSPRGGNTGELF

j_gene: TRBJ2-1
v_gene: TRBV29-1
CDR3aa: SVVGGQYYNEQF

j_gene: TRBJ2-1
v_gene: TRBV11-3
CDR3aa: ASSSRGARTMGNERC

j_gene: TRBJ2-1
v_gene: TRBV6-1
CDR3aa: ASSLTSGYNEQL

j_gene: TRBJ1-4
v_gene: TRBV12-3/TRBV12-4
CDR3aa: ASNPQGQGEKQF

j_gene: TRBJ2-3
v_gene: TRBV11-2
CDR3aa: TSSPGLTGPDTQY

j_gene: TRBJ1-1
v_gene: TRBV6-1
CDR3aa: ASSEFNWRKQGSADAF

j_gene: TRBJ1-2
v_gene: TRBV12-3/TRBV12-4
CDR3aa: ASSTPRGRGYT

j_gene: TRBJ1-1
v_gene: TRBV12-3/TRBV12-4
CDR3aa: ASSLFRVNTEAL

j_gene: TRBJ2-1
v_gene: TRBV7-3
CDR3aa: ASGRAGAGEQF

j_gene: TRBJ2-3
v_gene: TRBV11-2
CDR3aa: VSSLEGRNTDMQY

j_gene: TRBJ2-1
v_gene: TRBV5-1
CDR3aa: PSSSTRLARNEQF

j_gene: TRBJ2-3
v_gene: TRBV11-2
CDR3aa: ASSLGAG

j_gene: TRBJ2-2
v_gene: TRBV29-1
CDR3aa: SVEGTSRTGELF

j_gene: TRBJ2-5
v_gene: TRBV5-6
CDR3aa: ASSQDTRETQY

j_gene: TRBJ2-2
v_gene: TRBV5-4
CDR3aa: ASSIGTSGNTGELL

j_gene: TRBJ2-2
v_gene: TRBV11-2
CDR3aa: ASSLYVGESPGELF

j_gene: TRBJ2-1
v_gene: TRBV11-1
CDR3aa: TSSLGGTTYNGQS